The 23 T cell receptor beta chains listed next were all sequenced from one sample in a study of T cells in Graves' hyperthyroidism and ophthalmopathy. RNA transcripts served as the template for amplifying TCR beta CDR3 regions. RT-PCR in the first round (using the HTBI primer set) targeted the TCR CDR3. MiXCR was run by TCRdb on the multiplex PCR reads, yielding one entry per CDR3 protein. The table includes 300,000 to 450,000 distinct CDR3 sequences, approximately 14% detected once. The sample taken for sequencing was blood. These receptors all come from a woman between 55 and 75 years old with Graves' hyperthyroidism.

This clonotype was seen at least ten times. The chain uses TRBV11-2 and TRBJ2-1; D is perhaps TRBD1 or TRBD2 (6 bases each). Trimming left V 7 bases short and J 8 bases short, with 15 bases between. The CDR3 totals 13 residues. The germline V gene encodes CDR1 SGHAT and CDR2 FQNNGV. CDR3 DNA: TGTGCCAGCAAGGAGGGGGGTATCTATGAGCAGTTCTTC. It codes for CASKEGGIYEQFF.

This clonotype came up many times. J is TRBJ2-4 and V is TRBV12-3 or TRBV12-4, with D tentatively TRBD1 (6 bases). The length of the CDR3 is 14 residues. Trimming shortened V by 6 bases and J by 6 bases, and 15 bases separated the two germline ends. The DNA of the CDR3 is TGTGCCAGCAGGCACCACAGGGCGGGAAACATTCAGTACTTC. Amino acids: CASRHHRAGNIQYF.

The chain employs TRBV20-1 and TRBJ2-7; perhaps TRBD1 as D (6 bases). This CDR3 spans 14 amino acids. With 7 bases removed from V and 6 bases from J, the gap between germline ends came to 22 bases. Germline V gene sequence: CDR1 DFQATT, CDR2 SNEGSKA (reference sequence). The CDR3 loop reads CSVEYRARRGEQYF. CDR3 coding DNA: TGCAGTGTTGAATACAGGGCCCGCCGGGGCGAGCAGTACTTC.

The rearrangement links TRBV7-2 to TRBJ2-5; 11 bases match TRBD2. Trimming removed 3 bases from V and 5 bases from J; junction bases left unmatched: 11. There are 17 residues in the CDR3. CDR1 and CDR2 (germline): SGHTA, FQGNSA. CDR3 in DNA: TGTGCCAGCAGCTTGGGACTAGCGGCCCGGGGGGGGGAGACCCAGTACTTC. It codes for CASSLGLAARGGETQYF.

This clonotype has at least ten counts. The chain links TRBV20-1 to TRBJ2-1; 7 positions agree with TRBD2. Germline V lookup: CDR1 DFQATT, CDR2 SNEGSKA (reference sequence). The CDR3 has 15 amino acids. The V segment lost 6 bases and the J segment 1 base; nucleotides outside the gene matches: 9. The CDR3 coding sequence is TGCAGTGCGGGAATGGCGGGAGATTCCTACAATGAGCAGTTCTTC. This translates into CSAGMAGDSYNEQFF.

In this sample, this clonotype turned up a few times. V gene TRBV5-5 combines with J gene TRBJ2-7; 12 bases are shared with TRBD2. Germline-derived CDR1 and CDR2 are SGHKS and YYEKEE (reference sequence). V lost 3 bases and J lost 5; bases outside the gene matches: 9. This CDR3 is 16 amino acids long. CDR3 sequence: CASSWARTSGTNEQYF. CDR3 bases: TGTGCCAGCAGCTGGGCTCGGACTAGCGGGACCAACGAGCAGTACTTC.

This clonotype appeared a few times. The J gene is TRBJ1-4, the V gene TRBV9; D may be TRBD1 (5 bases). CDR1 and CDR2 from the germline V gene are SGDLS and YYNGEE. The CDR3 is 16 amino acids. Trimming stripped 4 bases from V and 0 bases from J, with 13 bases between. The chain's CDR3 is CASSSGAGTTNEKLFF. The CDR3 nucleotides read TGTGCCAGCAGCTCCGGAGCAGGGACAACTAATGAAAAACTGTTTTTT.

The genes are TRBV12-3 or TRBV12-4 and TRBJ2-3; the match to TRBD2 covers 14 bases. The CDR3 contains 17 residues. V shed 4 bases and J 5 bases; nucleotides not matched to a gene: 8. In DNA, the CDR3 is TGTGCCAGCAGTTCTCTGACTAGCGGGAGGGCGGTAGATACGCAGTATTTT. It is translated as CASSSLTSGRAVDTQYF.

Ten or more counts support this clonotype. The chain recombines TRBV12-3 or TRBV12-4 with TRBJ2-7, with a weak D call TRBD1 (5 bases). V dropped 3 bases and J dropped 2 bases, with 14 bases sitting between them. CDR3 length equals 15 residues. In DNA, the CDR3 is TGTGCCAGCAGTTTCGGGCCAGAAGGGGCCTACGAGCAGTACTTC. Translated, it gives CASSFGPEGAYEQYF.

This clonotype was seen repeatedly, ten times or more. For the CDR3, the DNA is TGTGCCAGCAGCTTTGGGCAGCCTATGAACACTGAAGCTTTCTTT. Its protein product is CASSFGQPMNTEAFF. The gene calls are TRBV7-9 and TRBJ1-1; the D is unclear. The germline V gene encodes CDR1 SEHNR and CDR2 FQNEAQ (reference sequence). This CDR3 is 15 amino acids long. V was cut by 3 bases and J by 0 bases, with 11 bases left in between.

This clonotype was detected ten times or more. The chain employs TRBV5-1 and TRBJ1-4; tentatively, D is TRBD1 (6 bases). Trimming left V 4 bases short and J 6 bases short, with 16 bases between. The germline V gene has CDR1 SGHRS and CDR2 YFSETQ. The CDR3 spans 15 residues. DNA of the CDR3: TGCGCCAGCAGCCCAACCGGGACACGTGATGAAAAACTGTTTTTT. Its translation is CASSPTGTRDEKLFF.

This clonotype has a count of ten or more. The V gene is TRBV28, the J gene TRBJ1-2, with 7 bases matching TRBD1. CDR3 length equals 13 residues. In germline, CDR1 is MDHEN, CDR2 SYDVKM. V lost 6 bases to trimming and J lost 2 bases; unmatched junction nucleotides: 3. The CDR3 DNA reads TGTGCCAGCAGACCGGACAGGAACTATGGCTACACCTTC. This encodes CASRPDRNYGYTF.

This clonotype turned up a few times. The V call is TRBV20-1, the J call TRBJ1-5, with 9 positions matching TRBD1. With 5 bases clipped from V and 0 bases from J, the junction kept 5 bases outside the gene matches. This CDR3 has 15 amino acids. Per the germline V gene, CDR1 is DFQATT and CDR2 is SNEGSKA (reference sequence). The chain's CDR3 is CSAAPQGASNQPQHF. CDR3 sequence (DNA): TGCAGTGCTGCGCCACAGGGGGCTAGCAATCAGCCCCAGCATTTT.

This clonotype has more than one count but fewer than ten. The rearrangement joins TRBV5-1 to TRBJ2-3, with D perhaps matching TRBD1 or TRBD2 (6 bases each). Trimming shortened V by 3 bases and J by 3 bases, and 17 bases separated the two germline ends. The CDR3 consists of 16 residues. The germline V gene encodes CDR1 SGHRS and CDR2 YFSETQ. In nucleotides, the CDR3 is TGCGCCAGCAGCTCGGAACAGGGAGGTGGTACAGATACGCAGTATTTT. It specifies CASSSEQGGGTDTQYF.

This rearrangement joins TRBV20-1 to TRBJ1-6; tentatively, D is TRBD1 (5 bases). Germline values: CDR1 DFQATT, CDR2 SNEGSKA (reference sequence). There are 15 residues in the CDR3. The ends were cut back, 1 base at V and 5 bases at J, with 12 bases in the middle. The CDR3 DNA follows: TGCAGTGCTAGAGCAGCGGGACGGGATAATTCACCCCTCCACTTT. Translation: CSARAAGRDNSPLHF.

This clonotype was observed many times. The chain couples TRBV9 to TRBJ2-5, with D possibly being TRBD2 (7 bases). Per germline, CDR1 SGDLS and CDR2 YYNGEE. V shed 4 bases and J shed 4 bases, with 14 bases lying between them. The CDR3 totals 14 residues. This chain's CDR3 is CASSPPRGAETQYF. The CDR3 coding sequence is TGTGCCAGCAGCCCCCCACGGGGGGCAGAGACCCAGTACTTC.

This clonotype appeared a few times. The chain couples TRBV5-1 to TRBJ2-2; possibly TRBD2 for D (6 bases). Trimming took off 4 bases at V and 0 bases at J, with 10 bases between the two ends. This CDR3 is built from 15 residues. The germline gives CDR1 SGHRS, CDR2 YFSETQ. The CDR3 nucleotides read TGCGCCAGCAGCGCTAGCGCTACGAACACCGGGGAGCTGTTTTTT. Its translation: CASSASATNTGELFF.

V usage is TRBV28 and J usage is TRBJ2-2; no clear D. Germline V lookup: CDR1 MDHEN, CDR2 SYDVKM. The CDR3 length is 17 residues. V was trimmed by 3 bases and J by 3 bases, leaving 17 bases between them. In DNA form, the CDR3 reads TGTGCCAGCAGTTTCAAAAACAGTCTAAGACACACCGGGGAGCTGTTTTTT. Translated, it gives CASSFKNSLRHTGELFF.

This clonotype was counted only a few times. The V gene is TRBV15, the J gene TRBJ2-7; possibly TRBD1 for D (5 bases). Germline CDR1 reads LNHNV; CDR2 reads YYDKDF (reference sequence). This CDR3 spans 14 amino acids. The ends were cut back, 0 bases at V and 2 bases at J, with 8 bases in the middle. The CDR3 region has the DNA TGTGCCACCAGCAGAGAGGCAGGGACCTACGAGCAGTACTTC. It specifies CATSREAGTYEQYF.

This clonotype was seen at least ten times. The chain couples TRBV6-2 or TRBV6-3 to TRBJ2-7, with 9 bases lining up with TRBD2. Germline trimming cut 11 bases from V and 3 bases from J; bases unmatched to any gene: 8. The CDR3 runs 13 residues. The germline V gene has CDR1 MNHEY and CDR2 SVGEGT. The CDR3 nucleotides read TGTGCCTCAGGGACTAGCACTCTCTACGAGCAGTACTTC. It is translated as CASGTSTLYEQYF.

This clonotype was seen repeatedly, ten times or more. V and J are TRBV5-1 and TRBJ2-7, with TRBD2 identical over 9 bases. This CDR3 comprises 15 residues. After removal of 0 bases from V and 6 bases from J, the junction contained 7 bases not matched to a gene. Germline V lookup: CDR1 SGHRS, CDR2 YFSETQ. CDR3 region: CASSLDSGRISEQYF. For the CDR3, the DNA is TGCGCCAGCAGCTTGGATAGCGGGAGAATTAGCGAGCAGTACTTC.

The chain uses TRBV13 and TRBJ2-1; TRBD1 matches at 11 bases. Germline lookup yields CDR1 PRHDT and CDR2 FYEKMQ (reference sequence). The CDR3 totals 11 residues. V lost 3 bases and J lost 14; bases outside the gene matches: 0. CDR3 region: CASSLGQGEFF. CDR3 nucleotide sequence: TGTGCCAGCAGCTTGGGACAGGGGGAGTTCTTC.

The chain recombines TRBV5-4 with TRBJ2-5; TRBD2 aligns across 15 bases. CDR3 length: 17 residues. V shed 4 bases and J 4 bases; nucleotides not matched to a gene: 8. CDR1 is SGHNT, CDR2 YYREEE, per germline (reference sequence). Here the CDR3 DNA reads TGTGCCAGCAGCCGATTCCTGGGACTAGCGGGAGGAGAGACCCAGTACTTC. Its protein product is CASSRFLGLAGGETQYF.